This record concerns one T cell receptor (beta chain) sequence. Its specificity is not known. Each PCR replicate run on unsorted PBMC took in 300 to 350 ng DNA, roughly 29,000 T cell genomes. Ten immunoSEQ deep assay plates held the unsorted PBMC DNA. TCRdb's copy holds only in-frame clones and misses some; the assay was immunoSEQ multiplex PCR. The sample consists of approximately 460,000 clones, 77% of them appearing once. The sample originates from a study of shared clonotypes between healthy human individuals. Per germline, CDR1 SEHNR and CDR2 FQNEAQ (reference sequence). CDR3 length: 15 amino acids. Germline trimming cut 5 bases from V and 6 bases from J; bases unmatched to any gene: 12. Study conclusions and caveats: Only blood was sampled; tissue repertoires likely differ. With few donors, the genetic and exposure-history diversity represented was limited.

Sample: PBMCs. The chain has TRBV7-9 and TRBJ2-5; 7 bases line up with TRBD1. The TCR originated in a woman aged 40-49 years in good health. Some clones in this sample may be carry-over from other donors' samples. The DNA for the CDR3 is TGTGCCAGCAGCCATATAGGACAGGTCGTGAAGACCCAGTACTTC. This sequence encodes CASSHIGQVVKTQYF.